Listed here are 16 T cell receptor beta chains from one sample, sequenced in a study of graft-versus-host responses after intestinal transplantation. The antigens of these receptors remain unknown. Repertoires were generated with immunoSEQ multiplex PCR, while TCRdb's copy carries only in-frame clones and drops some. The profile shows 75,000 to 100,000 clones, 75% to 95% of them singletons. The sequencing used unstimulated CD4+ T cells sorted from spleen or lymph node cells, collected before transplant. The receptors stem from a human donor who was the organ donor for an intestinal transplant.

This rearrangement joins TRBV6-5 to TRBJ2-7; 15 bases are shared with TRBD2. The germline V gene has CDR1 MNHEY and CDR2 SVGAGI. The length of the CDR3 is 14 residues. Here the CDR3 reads CAVGLAGGHYEQYF. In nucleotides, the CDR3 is TGTGCGGTGGGACTAGCGGGGGGCCATTACGAGCAGTACTTC.

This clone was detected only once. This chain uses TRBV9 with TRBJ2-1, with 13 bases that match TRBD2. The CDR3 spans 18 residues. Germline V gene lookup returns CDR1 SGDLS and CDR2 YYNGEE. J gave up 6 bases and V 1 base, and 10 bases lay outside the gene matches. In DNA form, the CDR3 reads TGTGCCAGCAGCGTAAGGCTCCCGGGACTAGCGGGGATCAATGAGCAGTTCTTC. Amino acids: CASSVRLPGLAGINEQFF.

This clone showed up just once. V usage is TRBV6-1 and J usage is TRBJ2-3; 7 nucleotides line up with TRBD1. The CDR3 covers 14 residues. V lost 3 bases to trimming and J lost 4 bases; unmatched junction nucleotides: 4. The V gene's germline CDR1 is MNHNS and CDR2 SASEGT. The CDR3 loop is CASSETGWPDTQYF. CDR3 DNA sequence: TGTGCCAGCAGTGAGACAGGGTGGCCAGATACGCAGTATTTT.

CDR3 bases: TGTGCCAGCAGTGAAAAGCCGAACACTGAAGCTTTCTTT. Amino acids: CASSEKPNTEAFF. The rearrangement links TRBV6-1 to TRBJ1-1, with D hard to call. Germline V lookup: CDR1 MNHNS, CDR2 SASEGT. V was pared by 2 bases and J by 1 base, with 5 bases between. The CDR3 is 13 amino acids.

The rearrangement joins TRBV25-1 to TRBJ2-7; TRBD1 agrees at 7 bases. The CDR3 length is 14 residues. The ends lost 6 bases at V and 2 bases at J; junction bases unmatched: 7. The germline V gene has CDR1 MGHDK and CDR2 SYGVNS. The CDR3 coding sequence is TGTGCCAGCAGCGTCAGGGGGTCAACCTACGAGCAGTACTTC. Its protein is CASSVRGSTYEQYF.

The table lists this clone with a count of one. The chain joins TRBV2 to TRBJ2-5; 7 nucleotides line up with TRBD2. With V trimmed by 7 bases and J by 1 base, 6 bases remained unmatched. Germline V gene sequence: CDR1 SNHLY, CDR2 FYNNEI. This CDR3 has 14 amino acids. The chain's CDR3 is CASKRAGSQETQYF. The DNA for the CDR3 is TGTGCCAGCAAAAGAGCGGGGTCCCAAGAGACCCAGTACTTC.

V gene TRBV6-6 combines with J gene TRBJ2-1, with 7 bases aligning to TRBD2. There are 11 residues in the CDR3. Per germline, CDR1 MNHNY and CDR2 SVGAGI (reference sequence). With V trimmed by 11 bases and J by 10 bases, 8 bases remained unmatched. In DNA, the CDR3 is TGTGCCGGTGGGGGGGGAGAGGAGCAGTTCTTC. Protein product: CAGGGGEEQFF.

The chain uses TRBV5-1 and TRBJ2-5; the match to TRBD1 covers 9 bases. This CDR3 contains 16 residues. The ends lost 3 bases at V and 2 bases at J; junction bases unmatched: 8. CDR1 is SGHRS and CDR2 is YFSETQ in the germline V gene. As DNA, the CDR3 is TGCGCCAGCAGCTGGAGGCCGGGACAGGGTCAAGAGACCCAGTACTTC. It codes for CASSWRPGQGQETQYF.

The CDR3 is CASSAGGTGTYEQYF. CDR3 DNA sequence: TGTGCCAGCAGTGCCGGGGGGACAGGGACCTACGAGCAGTACTTC. The chain recombines TRBV6-1 with TRBJ2-7, with 9 bases matching TRBD1. V shed 4 bases and J 2 bases; nucleotides not matched to a gene: 6. The CDR3 sequence is 15 residues long. Per germline, CDR1 MNHNS and CDR2 SASEGT.

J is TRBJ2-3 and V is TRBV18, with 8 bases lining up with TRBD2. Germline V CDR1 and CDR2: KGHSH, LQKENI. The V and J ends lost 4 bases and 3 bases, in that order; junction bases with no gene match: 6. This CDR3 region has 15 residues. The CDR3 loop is CASSLRSGGTDTQYF. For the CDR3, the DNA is TGTGCCAGCTCACTAAGATCGGGGGGGACAGATACGCAGTATTTT.

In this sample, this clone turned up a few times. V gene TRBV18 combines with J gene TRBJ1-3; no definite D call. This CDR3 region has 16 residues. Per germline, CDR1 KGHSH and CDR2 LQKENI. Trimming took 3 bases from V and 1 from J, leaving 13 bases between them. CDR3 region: CASSPTGGASGNTIYF. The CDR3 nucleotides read TGTGCCAGCTCACCTACCGGTGGAGCATCTGGAAACACCATATATTTT.

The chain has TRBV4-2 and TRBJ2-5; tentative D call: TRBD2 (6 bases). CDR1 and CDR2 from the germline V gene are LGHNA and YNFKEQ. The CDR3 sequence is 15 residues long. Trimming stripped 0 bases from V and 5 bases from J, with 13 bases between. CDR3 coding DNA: TGTGCCAGCAGCCAAGATGGGCGGGGCCCGGAGACCCAGTACTTC. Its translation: CASSQDGRGPETQYF.

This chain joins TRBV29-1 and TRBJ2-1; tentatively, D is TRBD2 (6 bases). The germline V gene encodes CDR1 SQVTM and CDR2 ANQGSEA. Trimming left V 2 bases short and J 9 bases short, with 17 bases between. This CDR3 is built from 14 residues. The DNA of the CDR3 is TGCAGCGTTGAACCGGGACTCAGGTGGGTTGAGCAGTTCTTC. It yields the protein CSVEPGLRWVEQFF.

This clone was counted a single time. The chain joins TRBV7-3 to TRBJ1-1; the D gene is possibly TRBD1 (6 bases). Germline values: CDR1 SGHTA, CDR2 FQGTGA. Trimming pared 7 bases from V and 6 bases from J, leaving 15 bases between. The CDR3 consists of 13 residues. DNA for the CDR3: TGTGCCAGCACCCTTTGGGGGCGCCCTGAAGCTTTCTTT. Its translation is CASTLWGRPEAFF.

CDR3 sequence: CASSRIQGANTGELFF. The CDR3 DNA is TGTGCCAGTAGCAGAATACAGGGGGCAAACACCGGGGAGCTGTTTTTT. The chain couples TRBV19 to TRBJ2-2; TRBD1 aligns across 9 bases. Germline CDR1 and CDR2: LNHDA and SQIVND (reference sequence). The CDR3 runs 16 residues. Unmatched junction bases numbered 7, after V lost 6 bases and J lost 2 bases.

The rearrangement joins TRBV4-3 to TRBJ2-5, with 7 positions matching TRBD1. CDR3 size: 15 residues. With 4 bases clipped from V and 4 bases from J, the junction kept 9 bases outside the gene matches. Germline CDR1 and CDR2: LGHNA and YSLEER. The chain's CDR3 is CASSPWTGPSETQYF. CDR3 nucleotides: TGCGCCAGCAGCCCCTGGACAGGTCCGTCAGAGACCCAGTACTTC.